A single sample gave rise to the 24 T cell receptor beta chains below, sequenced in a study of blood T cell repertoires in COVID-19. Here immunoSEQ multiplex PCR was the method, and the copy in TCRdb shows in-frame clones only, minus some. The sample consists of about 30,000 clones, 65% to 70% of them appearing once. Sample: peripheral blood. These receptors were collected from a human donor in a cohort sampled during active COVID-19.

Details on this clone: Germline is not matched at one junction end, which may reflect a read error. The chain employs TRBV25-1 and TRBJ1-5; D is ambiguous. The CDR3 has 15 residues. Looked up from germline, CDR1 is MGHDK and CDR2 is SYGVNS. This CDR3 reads CASSEYGGVDQPQHF. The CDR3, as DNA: TGTGCCAGCAGCGAATACGGCGGGGTCGATCAGCCCCAGCATTTT.

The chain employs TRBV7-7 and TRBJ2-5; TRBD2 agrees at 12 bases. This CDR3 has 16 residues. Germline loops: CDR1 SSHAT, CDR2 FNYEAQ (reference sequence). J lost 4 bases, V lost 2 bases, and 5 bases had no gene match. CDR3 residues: CASSLLGLAGPETQYF. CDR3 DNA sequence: TGTGCCAGCAGCTTACTCGGACTAGCGGGGCCAGAGACCCAGTACTTC.

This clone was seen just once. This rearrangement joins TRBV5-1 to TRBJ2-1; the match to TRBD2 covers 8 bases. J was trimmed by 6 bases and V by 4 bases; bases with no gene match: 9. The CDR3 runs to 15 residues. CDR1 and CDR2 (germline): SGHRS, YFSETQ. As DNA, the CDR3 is TGCGCCAGCAGCCTCGCGGGACTAGTTCGCAATGAGCAGTTCTTC. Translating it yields CASSLAGLVRNEQFF.

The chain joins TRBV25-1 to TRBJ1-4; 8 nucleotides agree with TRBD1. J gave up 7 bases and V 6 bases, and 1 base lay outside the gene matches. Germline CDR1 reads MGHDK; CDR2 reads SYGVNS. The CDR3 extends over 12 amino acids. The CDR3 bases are TGTGCCAGCAGGGACAGGGCTGAAAAACTGTTTTTT. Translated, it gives CASRDRAEKLFF.

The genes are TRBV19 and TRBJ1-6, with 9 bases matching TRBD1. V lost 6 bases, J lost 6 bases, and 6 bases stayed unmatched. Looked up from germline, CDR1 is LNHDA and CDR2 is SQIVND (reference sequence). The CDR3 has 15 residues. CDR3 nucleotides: TGTGCCAGTAGCCTGGGACAGGGAGGTAATTCACCCCTCCACTTT. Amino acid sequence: CASSLGQGGNSPLHF.

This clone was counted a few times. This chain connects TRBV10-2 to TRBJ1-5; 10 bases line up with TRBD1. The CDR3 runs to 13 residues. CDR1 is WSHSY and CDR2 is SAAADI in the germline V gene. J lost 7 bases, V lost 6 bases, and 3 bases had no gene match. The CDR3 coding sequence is TGCGCCAGCAGCCCGGGACAGGGGCAGCCCCAGCATTTT. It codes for CASSPGQGQPQHF.

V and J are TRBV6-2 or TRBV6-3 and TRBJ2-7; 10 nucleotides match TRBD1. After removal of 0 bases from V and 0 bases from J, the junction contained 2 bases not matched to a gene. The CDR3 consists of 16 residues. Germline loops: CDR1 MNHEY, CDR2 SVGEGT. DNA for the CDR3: TGTGCCAGCAGTTACTCGACAGGGGGCAACTCCTACGAGCAGTACTTC. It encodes CASSYSTGGNSYEQYF.

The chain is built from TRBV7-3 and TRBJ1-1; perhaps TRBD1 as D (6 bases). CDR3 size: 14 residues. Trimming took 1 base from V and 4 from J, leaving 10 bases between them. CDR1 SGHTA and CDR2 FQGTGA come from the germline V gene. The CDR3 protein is CASSLIGGSTEAFF. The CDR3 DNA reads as TGTGCCAGCAGCTTAATTGGGGGCTCCACTGAAGCTTTCTTT.

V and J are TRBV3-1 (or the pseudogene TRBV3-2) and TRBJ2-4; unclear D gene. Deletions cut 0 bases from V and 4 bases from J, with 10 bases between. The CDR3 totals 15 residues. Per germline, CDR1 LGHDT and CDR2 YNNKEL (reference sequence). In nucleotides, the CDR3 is TGTGCCAGCAGCCAAGATTTAACAGAGAAAAACATTCAGTACTTC. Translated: CASSQDLTEKNIQYF.

CDR3 sequence (DNA): TGTGCCAGCATCCTCCTTACAGGGGGCTCTGGCTACACCTTC. Translating it yields CASILLTGGSGYTF. V is TRBV6-6 and J is TRBJ1-2, with 9 bases lining up with TRBD1. J gave up 7 bases and V 7 bases, and 10 bases lay outside the gene matches. This CDR3 comprises 14 residues. Germline lookup yields CDR1 MNHNY and CDR2 SVGAGI (reference sequence).

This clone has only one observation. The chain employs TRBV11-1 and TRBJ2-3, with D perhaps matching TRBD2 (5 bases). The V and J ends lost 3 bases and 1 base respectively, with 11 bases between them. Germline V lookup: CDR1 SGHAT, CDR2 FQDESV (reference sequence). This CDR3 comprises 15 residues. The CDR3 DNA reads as TGTGCCAGCAGCTTTAAAGCGGATCGCACAGATACGCAGTATTTT. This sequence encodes CASSFKADRTDTQYF.

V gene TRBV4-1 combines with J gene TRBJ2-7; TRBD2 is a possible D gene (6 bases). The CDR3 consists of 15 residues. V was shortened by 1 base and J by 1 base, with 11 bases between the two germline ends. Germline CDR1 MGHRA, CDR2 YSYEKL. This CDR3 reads CASSQVGGLSYEQYF. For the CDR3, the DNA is TGCGCCAGCAGCCAAGTTGGAGGGCTTTCCTACGAGCAGTACTTC.

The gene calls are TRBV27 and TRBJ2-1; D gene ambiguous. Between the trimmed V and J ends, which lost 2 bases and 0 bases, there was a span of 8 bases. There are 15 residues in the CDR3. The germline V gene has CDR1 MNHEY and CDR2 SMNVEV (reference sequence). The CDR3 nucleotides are TGTGCCAGCAGTTTAAGAACGGGCTCCTACAATGAGCAGTTCTTC. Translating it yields CASSLRTGSYNEQFF.

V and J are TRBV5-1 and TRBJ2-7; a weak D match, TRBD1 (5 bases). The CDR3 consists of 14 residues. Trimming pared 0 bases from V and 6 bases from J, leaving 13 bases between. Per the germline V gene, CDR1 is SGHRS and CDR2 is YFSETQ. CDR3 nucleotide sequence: TGCGCCAGCAGCTTGGAACAGGTGGCCCTCGAGCAGTACTTC. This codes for CASSLEQVALEQYF.

The CDR3 DNA sequence: TGTGCCAGTACCTCACGAGAGGAGGGCTATGGCTACACCTTC. Protein product: CASTSREEGYGYTF. The chain joins TRBV19 to TRBJ1-2; D is ambiguous. The CDR3 extends over 14 amino acids. Between the trimmed V and J ends, which lost 7 bases and 4 bases, there was a span of 16 bases. The germline V gene encodes CDR1 LNHDA and CDR2 SQIVND (reference sequence).

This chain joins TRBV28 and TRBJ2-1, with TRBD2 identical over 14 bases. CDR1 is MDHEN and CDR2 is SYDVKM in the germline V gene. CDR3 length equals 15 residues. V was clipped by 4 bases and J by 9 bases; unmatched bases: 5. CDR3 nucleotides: TGTGCCAGCAGTTCCCCGGGACTAGCGGGAGTTGAGCAGTTCTTC. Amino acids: CASSSPGLAGVEQFF. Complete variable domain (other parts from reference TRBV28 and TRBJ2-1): DVKVTQSSRYLVKRTGEKVFLECVQDMDHENMFWYRQDPGLGLRLIYFSYDVKMKEKGDIPEGYSVSREKKERFSLILESASTNQTSMYLCASSSPGLAGVEQFFGPGTRLTVL.

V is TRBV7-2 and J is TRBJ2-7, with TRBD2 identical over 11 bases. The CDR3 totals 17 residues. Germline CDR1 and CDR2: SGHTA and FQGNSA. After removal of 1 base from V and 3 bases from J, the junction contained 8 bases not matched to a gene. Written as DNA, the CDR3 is TGTGCCAGCAGCTTAGTGGTATTGGGGACTAGCGGCTACGAGCAGTACTTC. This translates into CASSLVVLGTSGYEQYF.

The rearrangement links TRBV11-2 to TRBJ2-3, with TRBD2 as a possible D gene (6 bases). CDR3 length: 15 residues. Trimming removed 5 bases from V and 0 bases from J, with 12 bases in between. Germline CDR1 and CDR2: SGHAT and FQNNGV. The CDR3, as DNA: TGTGCCAGCAGCAACCGGGACTCTAGCACAGATACGCAGTATTTT. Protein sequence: CASSNRDSSTDTQYF.

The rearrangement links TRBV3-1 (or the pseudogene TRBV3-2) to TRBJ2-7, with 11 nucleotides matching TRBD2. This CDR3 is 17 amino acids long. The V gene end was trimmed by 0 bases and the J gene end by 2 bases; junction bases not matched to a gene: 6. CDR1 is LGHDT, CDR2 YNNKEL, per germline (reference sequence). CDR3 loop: CASSQDSTSGSAYEQYF. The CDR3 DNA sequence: TGTGCCAGCAGCCAAGATTCCACTAGCGGGAGCGCCTACGAGCAGTACTTC.

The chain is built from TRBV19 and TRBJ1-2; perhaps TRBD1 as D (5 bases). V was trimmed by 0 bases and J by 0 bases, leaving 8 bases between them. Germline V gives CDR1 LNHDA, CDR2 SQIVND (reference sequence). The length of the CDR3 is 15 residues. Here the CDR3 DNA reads TGTGCCAGTAGTATAGAATCAGGGCCTAACTATGGCTACACCTTC. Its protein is CASSIESGPNYGYTF.

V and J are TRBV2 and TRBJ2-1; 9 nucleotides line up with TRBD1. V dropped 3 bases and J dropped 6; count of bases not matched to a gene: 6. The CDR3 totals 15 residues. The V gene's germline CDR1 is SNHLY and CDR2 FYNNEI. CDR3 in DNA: TGTGCCAGCAGTGAGAGTAGGACAGGGGTCAATGAGCAGTTCTTC. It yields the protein CASSESRTGVNEQFF.

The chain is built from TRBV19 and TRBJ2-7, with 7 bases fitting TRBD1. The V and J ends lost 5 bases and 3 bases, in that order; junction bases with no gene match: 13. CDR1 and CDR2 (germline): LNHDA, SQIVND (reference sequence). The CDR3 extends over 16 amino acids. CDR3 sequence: CASSSRQGTVGYEQYF. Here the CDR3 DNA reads TGTGCCAGTAGTTCTCGACAGGGTACTGTAGGCTACGAGCAGTACTTC. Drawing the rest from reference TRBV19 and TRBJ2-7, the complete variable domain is DGGITQSPKYLFRKEGQNVTLSCEQNLNHDAMYWYRQDPGQGLRLIYYSQIVNDFQKGDIAEGYSVSREKKESFPLTVTSAQKNPTAFYLCASSSRQGTVGYEQYFGPGTRLTVT.

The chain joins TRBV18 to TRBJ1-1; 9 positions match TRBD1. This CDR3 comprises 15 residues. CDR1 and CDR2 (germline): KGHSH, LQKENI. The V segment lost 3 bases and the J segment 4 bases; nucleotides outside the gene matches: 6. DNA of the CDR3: TGTGCCAGCTCACCGGGACAGGGATTCACCACTGAAGCTTTCTTT. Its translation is CASSPGQGFTTEAFF.

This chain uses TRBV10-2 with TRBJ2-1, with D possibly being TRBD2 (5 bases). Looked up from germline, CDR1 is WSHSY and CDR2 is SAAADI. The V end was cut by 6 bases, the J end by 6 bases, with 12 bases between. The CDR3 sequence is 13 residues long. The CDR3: CASSNGLANEQFF. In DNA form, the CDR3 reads TGCGCCAGCAGCAACGGACTGGCCAATGAGCAGTTCTTC.